This T cell receptor (beta chain) was profiled in a study of CD8 T cells in Susac syndrome. The CD8+ and CD4+ T cells were negatively isolated, with the TEMRA cells enriched by FACS. The CDR3 length is 15 residues. V was clipped by 5 bases and J by 6 bases; unmatched bases: 12. Random hexamers were used to reverse transcribe roughly 0.45 to 1 ug of RNA. Each CDR3 protein gets one entry after TCRdb re-called the immunoSEQ multiplex PCR reads with MiXCR. Among over 70,000 distinct CDR3 sequences, approximately 96% were seen once, and the ten largest hold 0.62%. The V gene is TRBV12-3 or TRBV12-4, the J gene TRBJ1-2; 7 nucleotides agree with TRBD1. The sequencing input was CD8+ T cells from PBMCs. The receptor comes from a human donor with Susac syndrome. CDR3 region: CASSPSLGTADGYTF. CDR3 in DNA: TGTGCCAGCAGTCCTTCCCTTGGGACAGCGGATGGCTACACCTTC.